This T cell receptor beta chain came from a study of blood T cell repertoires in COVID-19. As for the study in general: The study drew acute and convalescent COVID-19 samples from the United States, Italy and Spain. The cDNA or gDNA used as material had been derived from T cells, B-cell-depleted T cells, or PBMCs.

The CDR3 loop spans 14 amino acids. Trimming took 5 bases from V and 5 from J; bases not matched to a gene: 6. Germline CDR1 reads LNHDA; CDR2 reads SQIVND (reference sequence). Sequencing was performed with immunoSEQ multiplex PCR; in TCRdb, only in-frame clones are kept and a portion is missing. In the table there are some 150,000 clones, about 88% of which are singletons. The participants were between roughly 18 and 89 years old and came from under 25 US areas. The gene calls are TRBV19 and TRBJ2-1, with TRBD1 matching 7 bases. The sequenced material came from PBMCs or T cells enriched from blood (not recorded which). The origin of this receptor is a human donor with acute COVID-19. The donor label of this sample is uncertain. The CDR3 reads CASSGGQRHNEQFF. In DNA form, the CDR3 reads TGTGCCAGTAGTGGGGGACAGAGGCACAATGAGCAGTTCTTC.